Listed below are T cell receptor beta chains from one sample, sequenced in a study of cytomegalovirus exposure and HLA in healthy donors. Profiled with immunoSEQ multiplex PCR; TCRdb holds only in-frame clones, not every one. Among about 120,000 clones listed, around 86% were seen once. The sequenced sample consisted of PBMCs. The origin of the receptors is a man between 25 and 39 years old in good health and CMV-seronegative. Each CDR3 is given with its conserved first and last residue. Each record gives: J gene, clone size, D gene, V gene, CDR3 DNA, CDR3 protein. D genes are given only for firm matches. Some rows have no size entry. The others give once, few or many, or a class for an expanded clone.

J: TRBJ2-3
size: NA
D: TRBD2
V: TRBV9
DNA: TGTGCCAGCAGCGTAGGGGTTAGCGGGGGTCATAGGGCAGATACGCAGTATTTT
CDR3: CASSVGVSGGHRADTQYF

J: TRBJ2-3
size: NA
D: NA
V: TRBV7-9
DNA: TGTGCCAGCAGCACGCCCGAGACGGAGGTCCCAGATACGCAGTATTTT
CDR3: CASSTPETEVPDTQYF

J: TRBJ2-7
size: once
D: NA
V: TRBV28
DNA: TGTGCCAGCAGTTTGAACAGCCCCTCAGGGGAGCAGTACTTC
CDR3: CASSLNSPSGEQYF

J: TRBJ2-1
size: NA
D: TRBD2
V: TRBV5-6
DNA: TGTGCCAGCAGCTTGGAGGGACTAGCGGTTTACAATGAGCAGTTCTTC
CDR3: CASSLEGLAVYNEQFF

J: TRBJ2-2
size: NA
D: NA
V: TRBV10-1
DNA: TGCGCCAGCAGTGAGACTAGTGCTCGGACCGGGGAGCTGTTTTTT
CDR3: CASSETSARTGELFF

J: TRBJ1-1
size: NA
D: NA
V: TRBV6-6
DNA: TGTGCCAGCAGGGATTGGGAGGGCGGGACCACTGAAGCTTTCTTT
CDR3: CASRDWEGGTTEAFF

J: TRBJ1-3
size: few
D: NA
V: TRBV27
DNA: TGTGCCAGCAGGAGGGGGGGAGGCAGCTCTGGAAACACCATATATTTT
CDR3: CASRRGGGSSGNTIYF

J: TRBJ1-2
size: NA
D: NA
V: TRBV28
DNA: TGTGCCAGCAGTTTACCAAAATCAGGGGCCTCTAACTATGGCTACACCTTC
CDR3: CASSLPKSGASNYGYTF

J: TRBJ2-5
size: few
D: TRBD2
V: TRBV28
DNA: TGTGCCAGCAAGCGGGGGGAAGAGACCCAGTACTTC
CDR3: CASKRGEETQYF

J: TRBJ1-1
size: NA
D: NA
V: TRBV7-9
DNA: TGTGCCAGCAGCTTAGTCAACAGCCCTAACACTGAAGCTTTCTTT
CDR3: CASSLVNSPNTEAFF

J: TRBJ2-7
size: NA
D: NA
V: TRBV5-6
DNA: TGTGCCAGCAGCTTTTTGGGGGGCGAGCAGTACTTC
CDR3: CASSFLGGEQYF

J: TRBJ2-1
size: NA
D: TRBD1
V: TRBV29-1
DNA: TGCAGCGTCGGGACAGGGGGCTACAATGAGCAGTTCTTC
CDR3: CSVGTGGYNEQFF

J: TRBJ1-1
size: once
D: NA
V: TRBV6-6
DNA: TGTGCCAGCAGTTGGCATCGGAACACTGAAGCTTTCTTT
CDR3: CASSWHRNTEAFF

J: TRBJ2-5
size: NA
D: TRBD2
V: TRBV11-2
DNA: TGTGCCAGCAGCTCTCCGGGGAGGGAGGACCAAGAGACCCAGTACTTC
CDR3: CASSSPGREDQETQYF

J: TRBJ1-2
size: NA
D: NA
V: TRBV6-1
DNA: TGTGCCAGCAGTTTAAGCGACTATGGCTACACCTTC
CDR3: CASSLSDYGYTF

J: TRBJ2-7
size: many
D: NA
V: TRBV6-5
DNA: TGTGCCAGCAGTTACCGGGACAACTCCTACGAGCAGTACTTC
CDR3: CASSYRDNSYEQYF

J: TRBJ1-5
size: NA
D: NA
V: TRBV30
DNA: TGTGCCTGGAGTGACAGAGGGACATCACGTAGCAATCAGCCCCAGCATTTT
CDR3: CAWSDRGTSRSNQPQHF

J: TRBJ1-1
size: NA
D: TRBD1
V: TRBV7-8
DNA: TGTGCCAGCAGCCGGGACAGGGGCCTTGAAGCTTTCTTT
CDR3: CASSRDRGLEAFF

J: TRBJ2-5
size: NA
D: NA
V: TRBV5-1
DNA: TGCGCCAGCAGTCTCGGTGGCGGAGAGACCCAGTACTTC
CDR3: CASSLGGGETQYF

J: TRBJ1-5
size: few
D: NA
V: TRBV28
DNA: TGTGCCAGCAGTTCCAGGTGGGGCAATCAGCCCCAGCATTTT
CDR3: CASSSRWGNQPQHF

J: TRBJ2-5
size: NA
D: NA
V: TRBV11-2
DNA: TGTGCCAGCAGCTTAGATAGGTTTGGCGGGGAAGAGACCCAGTACTTC
CDR3: CASSLDRFGGEETQYF

J: TRBJ2-5
size: NA
D: NA
V: TRBV2
DNA: TGTGCCAGCAGTGAAGAGGGGTTAGAGACCCAGTACTTC
CDR3: CASSEEGLETQYF

J: TRBJ1-2
size: NA
D: TRBD1
V: TRBV7-9
DNA: TGTGCCAGCAGCTTATACGAGACAGGGAGCGGCTACACCTTC
CDR3: CASSLYETGSGYTF

J: TRBJ2-7
size: NA
D: TRBD1
V: TRBV16
DNA: TGTGCCAGCAGCCAGCCCGGGACAGGGGTAAACTACGAGCAGTACTTC
CDR3: CASSQPGTGVNYEQYF

J: TRBJ1-1
size: NA
D: NA
V: TRBV28
DNA: TGTGCCAGCAGTTTGGTCGGTAGCACTGAAGCTTTCTTT
CDR3: CASSLVGSTEAFF

J: TRBJ1-5
size: few
D: TRBD1
V: TRBV6-1
DNA: TGTGCCAGCAGCCCCCTGACAGGGGGCAATCAGCCCCAGCATTTT
CDR3: CASSPLTGGNQPQHF

J: TRBJ2-1
size: NA
D: TRBD2
V: TRBV7-8
DNA: TGTGCCAGCAGCTTAAGGGCGCGCGGTGGCGGGGGGCACAATGAGCAGTTCTTC
CDR3: CASSLRARGGGGHNEQFF

J: TRBJ1-5
size: few
D: TRBD1
V: TRBV9
DNA: TGTGCCAGCAGCGTAGATCGGGGGGGGGACAGGGTGGGTCAGCCCCAGCATTTT
CDR3: CASSVDRGGDRVGQPQHF

J: TRBJ1-1
size: NA
D: TRBD1
V: TRBV28
DNA: TGTGCCAGCAGTTTATCTGGGACAGACACTGAAGCTTTCTTT
CDR3: CASSLSGTDTEAFF

J: TRBJ1-4
size: NA
D: TRBD1
V: TRBV18
DNA: TGTGCCAGCTCACCACGGACAGGGGGAGGCGAAAAACTGTTTTTT
CDR3: CASSPRTGGGEKLFF

J: TRBJ1-2
size: once
D: TRBD1
V: TRBV9
DNA: TGTGCCAGCAGCGAGGGACCCGGACAGGGGGCGGGCTACACCTTC
CDR3: CASSEGPGQGAGYTF

J: TRBJ1-1
size: NA
D: TRBD1
V: TRBV19
DNA: TGTGCCAGTGGACAAATAACAGGGGGGCCCACTGAAGCTTTCTTT
CDR3: CASGQITGGPTEAFF

J: TRBJ1-5
size: NA
D: TRBD1
V: TRBV29-1
DNA: TGCAGCGTTGAAGAACCGGGACAGAGTCAGCATTTT
CDR3: CSVEEPGQSQHF

J: TRBJ2-1
size: NA
D: TRBD2
V: TRBV19
DNA: TGTGCCAGTAGTCTCTTAGCGGGGGGGCCTGGTAATGAGCAGTTCTTC
CDR3: CASSLLAGGPGNEQFF

J: TRBJ2-6
size: few
D: NA
V: TRBV6-5
DNA: TGTGCCAGCAGTTACTTGGTCTCTGGGGCCAACGGCCTGACTTTC
CDR3: CASSYLVSGANGLTF

J: TRBJ1-6
size: NA
D: NA
V: TRBV5-6
DNA: TGTGCCAGCAGCCGGGGGAATAATTCACCCCTCCACTTT
CDR3: CASSRGNNSPLHF

J: TRBJ1-2
size: NA
D: NA
V: TRBV6-5
DNA: TGTGCCAGCAGGCGATTCAGGGCCAACTATGGCTACACCTTC
CDR3: CASRRFRANYGYTF

J: TRBJ2-1
size: NA
D: TRBD1
V: TRBV7-9
DNA: TGTTCCAGCAGCTCCCCCGACAGGGGGTTTTACAATGAGCAGTTCTTC
CDR3: CSSSSPDRGFYNEQFF

J: TRBJ2-3
size: NA
D: NA
V: TRBV28
DNA: TGTGCCAGCAGACCCTTAGGTTGGGGGCCCACAGATACGCAGTATTTT
CDR3: CASRPLGWGPTDTQYF

J: TRBJ2-2
size: NA
D: NA
V: TRBV12-2
DNA: TGTGCAAGTCGACATATGGGACAGTACACCGGGGAGCTGTTTTTT
CDR3: CASRHMGQYTGELFF

J: TRBJ1-5
size: NA
D: NA
V: TRBV2
DNA: TGTGCCAGCAGTGAAAGAGTCAGGGCCCCCCAGCATTTT
CDR3: CASSERVRAPQHF

J: TRBJ1-3
size: NA
D: TRBD1
V: TRBV4-3
DNA: TGCGCCAGCAGCCGAAATCCGGGACAGGGGGACACCATATATTTT
CDR3: CASSRNPGQGDTIYF

J: TRBJ1-5
size: NA
D: TRBD1
V: TRBV5-6
DNA: TGTGCCAGCAGCCGGACAGGGCGGTCGAATCAGCCCCAGCATTTT
CDR3: CASSRTGRSNQPQHF

J: TRBJ2-7
size: NA
D: NA
V: TRBV10-2
DNA: TGCGCCAGCAGCTACGGGACAGAGCAGTACTTC
CDR3: CASSYGTEQYF

J: TRBJ1-3
size: once
D: TRBD1
V: TRBV19
DNA: TGTGCCAGTAGTCCCCGGACAGGGGAAACAAACACCATATATTTT
CDR3: CASSPRTGETNTIYF

J: TRBJ2-6
size: NA
D: NA
V: TRBV4-1
DNA: TGCGCCAGCAGCCAAGATCCTAACAGGGTAGGAACTCCTGGGGCCAACGGCCTGACTTTC
CDR3: CASSQDPNRVGTPGANGLTF

J: TRBJ2-7
size: few
D: NA
V: TRBV7-9
DNA: TGTTCCAGCAGCCCCCCGGAGTCTGAGCAGTACTTC
CDR3: CSSSPPESEQYF

J: TRBJ2-6
size: once
D: TRBD1
V: TRBV7-2
DNA: TGTGCCAGCAGCTTACAGGGACAGGGGAGCTCTGGGGCCAACGGCCTGACTTTC
CDR3: CASSLQGQGSSGANGLTF

J: TRBJ2-2
size: once
D: NA
V: TRBV9
DNA: TGTGCCAGCAGCACACCAAGGGCGGGAAGTGAAACCGGGGAGCTGTTTTTT
CDR3: CASSTPRAGSETGELFF

J: TRBJ2-7
size: NA
D: NA
V: TRBV6-5
DNA: TGTGCCAGCAGTCGGGGAAGCTCCTACGAGCAGTACTTC
CDR3: CASSRGSSYEQYF

J: TRBJ1-6
size: NA
D: NA
V: TRBV18
DNA: TGTGCCAGCTCACCTAAGAGCAATAATTCACCCCTCCACTTT
CDR3: CASSPKSNNSPLHF

J: TRBJ2-4
size: NA
D: TRBD1
V: TRBV28
DNA: TGTGCCAGCAGTTCTCCGACAGGGGGCAAGTTGGGCAAAAACAGTCAGTACTTC
CDR3: CASSSPTGGKLGKNSQYF